A single sample is the source of the 14 T cell receptor beta chains below, sequenced in a study of high-grade serous ovarian cancer treatment subgroups. Clones were sequenced by immunoSEQ multiplex PCR, and TCRdb holds only the in-frame ones, with some missing. Here the sample spans about 33,000 clones, approximately 81% being singletons. Tumor samples were taken before definitive surgery or chemotherapy. What was sequenced was tumor tissue. These receptors were collected from a human donor with high-grade serous ovarian cancer.

This chain connects TRBV6-6 to TRBJ1-6; 8 bases fit TRBD1. The junction had 3 bases not matched to a gene; V was cut back by 9 bases and J by 8 bases. Germline CDR1 is MNHNY and CDR2 is SVGAGI (reference sequence). CDR3 length: 12 amino acids. The CDR3 DNA is TGTGCCAGTCCACAGGGGGATTCACCCCTCCACTTT. Translation: CASPQGDSPLHF.

The chain recombines TRBV6-5 with TRBJ1-5; D possibly corresponds to TRBD1 (6 bases). CDR1 and CDR2 (germline): MNHEY, SVGAGI. CDR3 length: 15 amino acids. Trimming pared 0 bases from V and 4 bases from J, leaving 10 bases between. This CDR3 is CASSYSRGENQPQHF. The CDR3 DNA reads as TGTGCCAGCAGTTACTCGAGGGGGGAGAATCAGCCCCAGCATTTT.

The gene calls are TRBV7-2 and TRBJ2-1; D may be TRBD2 (6 bases). Trimming took off 3 bases at V and 7 bases at J, with 10 bases between the two ends. CDR3 length: 13 amino acids. Germline-derived CDR1 and CDR2 are SGHTA and FQGNSA. The CDR3 sequence: CASSLGGRNEQFF. The CDR3 nucleotides are TGTGCCAGCAGCTTGGGGGGTAGGAATGAGCAGTTCTTC. Complete variable domain (other parts from reference TRBV7-2 and TRBJ2-1): GAGVSQSPSNKVTEKGKDVELRCDPISGHTALYWYRQSLGQGLEFLIYFQGNSAPDKSGLPSDRFSAERTGGSVSTLTIQRTQQEDSAVYLCASSLGGRNEQFFGPGTRLTVL.

This chain joins TRBV7-8 and TRBJ1-1; the D is unclear. Germline assignment: CDR1 SGHVS and CDR2 FQNEAQ. This CDR3 is built from 13 residues. V lost 2 bases and J 2 bases, leaving 6 bases between the germline ends. The CDR3 region is CASSLHGNTEAFF. CDR3 DNA: TGTGCCAGCAGCTTACATGGTAACACTGAAGCTTTCTTT.

This clone occurred a few times. This chain uses TRBV7-2 with TRBJ2-7, with TRBD2 identical over 10 bases. V lost 4 bases, J lost 0 bases, and 9 bases stayed unmatched. This CDR3 is built from 17 residues. Germline V gene sequence: CDR1 SGHTA, CDR2 FQGNSA. Here the CDR3 DNA reads TGTGCCAGCAGCTCGGGACTAGCGCAAACACCCTCCTACGAGCAGTACTTC. Amino acid sequence: CASSSGLAQTPSYEQYF.

The chain carries TRBV4-1 and TRBJ2-3; TRBD1 or TRBD2 may be the D gene (5 bases each). Trimming took 1 base from V and 5 from J, leaving 19 bases between them. This CDR3 contains 17 residues. CDR1 and CDR2 (germline): MGHRA, YSYEKL. The CDR3 nucleotides read TGCGCCAGCAGCCAAGGGGACCACCGTTGGGGTCGAGATACGCAGTATTTT. Translated: CASSQGDHRWGRDTQYF.

This chain connects TRBV7-8 to TRBJ2-7, with D possibly being TRBD1 (5 bases). Germline V gene sequence: CDR1 SGHVS, CDR2 FQNEAQ. The CDR3 sequence is 12 residues long. V gave up 6 bases and J gave up 7 bases, with 13 bases separating them. The CDR3 loop reads CASRGRVGEQYF. The CDR3 DNA reads TGTGCCAGCAGGGGCAGGGTCGGAGAGCAGTACTTC. The entire variable domain, with the rest obtained from reference TRBV7-8 and TRBJ2-7, is as follows: GAGVSQSPRYKVAKRGQDVALRCDPISGHVSLFWYQQALGQGPEFLTYFQNEAQLDKSGLPSDRFFAERPEGSVSTLKIQRTQQEDSAVYLCASRGRVGEQYFGPGTRLTVT.

The V and J genes are TRBV6-6 and TRBJ2-1, with no clear D. CDR1 is MNHNY, CDR2 SVGAGI, per germline (reference sequence). V was cut by 0 bases and J by 7 bases, with 4 bases left in between. The CDR3 loop spans 12 amino acids. The CDR3 reads CASSYSANEQFF. CDR3 nucleotides: TGTGCCAGCAGTTACTCGGCTAATGAGCAGTTCTTC.

This chain connects TRBV7-6 to TRBJ1-1, with no clear D. The CDR3 runs to 13 residues. Between the trimmed V and J ends, which lost 1 base and 1 base, there was a span of 4 bases. Per germline, CDR1 SGHVS and CDR2 FNYEAQ. This chain's CDR3 is CASSLGRNTEAFF. As DNA, the CDR3 is TGTGCCAGCAGCTTAGGGCGGAACACTGAAGCTTTCTTT.

The rearrangement links TRBV19 to TRBJ2-7; no reliable D call. The length of the CDR3 is 15 residues. Per germline, CDR1 LNHDA and CDR2 SQIVND (reference sequence). V dropped 3 bases and J dropped 0 bases, with 12 bases sitting between them. CDR3 protein: CASSISGTRSYEQYF. As DNA, the CDR3 is TGTGCCAGTAGTATTTCAGGTACCCGCTCCTACGAGCAGTACTTC.

J is TRBJ2-7 and V is TRBV7-6; possibly TRBD1 for D (6 bases). Germline values: CDR1 SGHVS, CDR2 FNYEAQ. The CDR3 contains 14 residues. The V gene lost 2 bases and the J gene lost 7 bases, with 15 bases spanning the gap. CDR3 loop: CASSLRDTEEEQYF. The CDR3 DNA follows: TGTGCCAGCAGCTTACGGGACACGGAAGAGGAGCAGTACTTC. The whole variable domain, remainder taken from reference TRBV7-6 and TRBJ2-7, is GAGVSQSPRYKVTKRGQDVALRCDPISGHVSLYWYRQALGQGPEFLTYFNYEAQQDKSGLPNDRFSAERPEGSISTLTIQRTEQRDSAMYRCASSLRDTEEEQYFGPGTRLTVT.

The V gene is TRBV4-2, the J gene TRBJ2-2; D is possibly TRBD2 (7 bases). The CDR3 is made up of 20 amino acids. The germline CDR1 and CDR2 sequences are LGHNA and YNFKEQ. V lost 0 bases, J lost 1 base, and 21 bases lay in between. CDR3 loop: CASSQEKGGGREENTGELFF. CDR3 coding DNA: TGTGCCAGCAGCCAAGAAAAGGGGGGTGGTCGGGAGGAGAACACCGGGGAGCTGTTTTTT.

The J gene is TRBJ1-1, the V gene TRBV2; weak D call: TRBD1 (6 bases). V shed 7 bases and J shed 2 bases, with 11 bases lying between them. The CDR3 contains 13 residues. CDR1 SNHLY and CDR2 FYNNEI come from the germline V gene. The CDR3 loop reads CASKFRGNTEAFF. CDR3 DNA: TGTGCCAGCAAATTCAGGGGAAACACTGAAGCTTTCTTT. Using reference TRBV2 and TRBJ1-1 for the parts outside the CDR3, the full variable domain is EPEVTQTPSHQVTQMGQEVILRCVPISNHLYFYWYRQILGQKVEFLVSFYNNEISEKSEIFDDQFSVERPDGSNFTLKIRSTKLEDSAMYFCASKFRGNTEAFFGQGTRLTVV.

This rearrangement joins TRBV5-1 to TRBJ2-1; 9 nucleotides align to TRBD1. CDR3 length: 15 residues. With V trimmed by 1 base and J by 9 bases, 8 bases remained unmatched. The germline V gene encodes CDR1 SGHRS and CDR2 YFSETQ. The DNA for the CDR3 is TGCGCCAGCAGCTTGAGGACAGGGGACTGGGGTGAGCAGTTCTTC. This sequence encodes CASSLRTGDWGEQFF. The full variable domain, completed using reference TRBV5-1 and TRBJ2-1, is KAGVTQTPRYLIKTRGQQVTLSCSPISGHRSVSWYQQTPGQGLQFLFEYFSETQRNKGNFPGRFSGRQFSNSRSEMNVSTLELGDSALYLCASSLRTGDWGEQFFGPGTRLTVL.